This T cell receptor beta chain originates from a study of cytomegalovirus exposure and HLA in healthy donors. Separation from the approximately 670-subject first cohort characterized the roughly 110-subject validation cohort, to which the donors belonged. Regarding the study as a whole: Most TCR sequences were rare, but some public TCRs occurred in many donors. The study labeled 150 or so TCR beta chains cytomegalovirus-associated. Reportedly, diagnosis of cytomegalovirus status by the classifier showed high specificity and sensitivity.

Data came from immunoSEQ multiplex PCR; TCRdb stores just in-frame clones and leaves some out. The sample shows around 71,000 clones, roughly 94% of them seen only once. In regard to this clone: No antigen is known for it.

This CDR3 has 16 residues. Germline V gives CDR1 MNHEY, CDR2 SMNVEV (reference sequence). V trimming: 1 base; J trimming: 3 bases; junction bases outside the gene matches: 7. The sequenced sample consisted of PBMCs. The chain has TRBV27 and TRBJ2-3; 7 bases match TRBD2. The sequence was obtained from a man younger than 35 in good health and CMV-seropositive. The CDR3 DNA sequence: TGTGCCAGCAGTTTATACCAGGGAGGGTGGACAGATACGCAGTATTTT. Translation: CASSLYQGGWTDTQYF.